Listed below are T cell receptor beta chains from one sample, sequenced in a study of blood T cell repertoires in COVID-19. Only in-frame clones appear in the TCRdb table, and some are missing; sequencing was by immunoSEQ multiplex PCR. Of about 29,000 clones listed, 89% are singletons. The sample taken for sequencing was peripheral blood. All receptors derive from a human donor in a cohort sampled during active COVID-19. Both conserved end residues are part of each CDR3. D genes are given only for firm matches. Rows give clone size only sometimes, using once, few, many, or a class for an expanded clone.

TRBJ2-5	TRBD1	TRBV7-9	-	TGTGCCAGCAGCTTAGCCCCGAGCCAGGGGGCAGAGACCCAGTACTTC	CASSLAPSQGAETQYF
TRBJ1-6	TRBD1	TRBV30	-	TGTGCCTGGAGTGGACAGGGGATTGGTTCACCCCTCCACTTT	CAWSGQGIGSPLHF
TRBJ2-6	-	TRBV5-4	-	TGTGCCAGCAGCTCAACGGTCCTTGGGGCCAACGTCCTGACTTTC	CASSSTVLGANVLTF
TRBJ1-4	-	TRBV5-6	-	TGTGCCAGCAGCTCCCACGGGACAAATGAAAAACTGTTTTTT	CASSSHGTNEKLFF
TRBJ2-3	TRBD2	TRBV12-5	-	TGTGCTAGTGGTTTGGGGGCGACTAGCGGGGGGCTCACAGATACGCAGTATTTT	CASGLGATSGGLTDTQYF
TRBJ1-3	-	TRBV14	once	TGTGCCAGCAGCCACCCGCGCCTTGGAAACACCATATATTTT	CASSHPRLGNTIYF
TRBJ2-5	TRBD1	TRBV5-1	once	TGCGCCAGCACCGGAGCCGGGACAGGGGGAACTTCGGGGGAGACCCAGTACTTC	CASTGAGTGGTSGETQYF
TRBJ2-7	-	TRBV6-5	-	TGTGCCAGCAGTTACTCGCCAGGCCACTACGAGCAGTACTTC	CASSYSPGHYEQYF
TRBJ1-3	-	TRBV28	-	TGTGCCAGCAGTCGTAGGGACACCCGCTCTGGAAACACCATATATTTT	CASSRRDTRSGNTIYF
TRBJ2-7	TRBD1	TRBV13	-	TGTGCCAGCAGCTATTCCCTCCCGACCGGGACAGGACTGTACGAGCAGTACTTC	CASSYSLPTGTGLYEQYF
TRBJ1-1	-	TRBV2	-	TGTGCCAGCAGTGAAGTTATGGGGGCGGGAGCTTTCTTT	CASSEVMGAGAFF
TRBJ2-3	TRBD1	TRBV6-1	-	TGTGCCAGCAGTGAGAGGGGGCGCGGCACAGATACGCAGTATTTT	CASSERGRGTDTQYF
TRBJ2-1	-	TRBV24-1	-	TGTGCCACCAGTGATTTTGGCGGGGCGGGGAATGAGCAGTTCTTC	CATSDFGGAGNEQFF
TRBJ2-3	TRBD2	TRBV5-4	-	TGTGCCAGCAGCTTGGCCGCTAGCGGGGCGCGCACAGATACGCAGTATTTT	CASSLAASGARTDTQYF
TRBJ2-7	TRBD1	TRBV6-2/TRBV6-3	-	TGTGCCAGCAGTAAGATGGGGGACAGGGTCTACGAGCAGTACTTC	CASSKMGDRVYEQYF
TRBJ2-1	TRBD1	TRBV12-3/TRBV12-4	-	TGTGCCAGCCATCGGGACAGGCGCGGTGAGCAGTTCTTC	CASHRDRRGEQFF
TRBJ2-1	TRBD2	TRBV5-1	-	TGCGCCAGCAGCTTGGTCCCAGCGGGGGGCTACAATGAGCAGTTCTTC	CASSLVPAGGYNEQFF
TRBJ1-5	-	TRBV5-1	-	TGCGCCAGCAGCTTGGGACAGGATAGCAATCAGCCCCAGCATTTT	CASSLGQDSNQPQHF
TRBJ1-6	TRBD1	TRBV12-3/TRBV12-4	-	TGTGCCAGCAGCCTTACAGGGGGATCCCTCCACTTT	CASSLTGGSLHF
TRBJ2-3	TRBD1	TRBV9	-	TGTGCCAGCAGCCCGAGGACAGGGGAAGGCACAGATACGCAGTATTTT	CASSPRTGEGTDTQYF
TRBJ1-1	-	TRBV20-1	once	TGCAGTGTTTTTGTTGGGGCAGGGGCTTTCTTT	CSVFVGAGAFF
TRBJ2-5	-	TRBV7-2	-	TGTGCCAGCAGCCGCGGAGGGAACCCGGCAGAGACCCAGTACTTC	CASSRGGNPAETQYF
TRBJ1-2	-	TRBV6-5	-	TGTGCCAGCAGTTACTCGATCGGGAATGTTAGAGGCTACACCTTC	CASSYSIGNVRGYTF
TRBJ2-5	TRBD2	TRBV15	-	TGTGCCACCAGCAGAGATCCCCTTATAGCGGGGATTTCAGAGACCCAGTACTTC	CATSRDPLIAGISETQYF
TRBJ2-5	-	TRBV20-1	-	TGCAGTGCTAGTTCAGGGGCCTCCGAGACCCAGTACTTC	CSASSGASETQYF
TRBJ1-1	TRBD1	TRBV2	-	TGTGCCAGCAGTGAAGTGGACAGGGGGTTGAACACTGAAGCTTTCTTT	CASSEVDRGLNTEAFF